The rows below give T cell receptor beta chains drawn from one sample of a study of blood T cell repertoires in COVID-19. The protocol was immunoSEQ multiplex PCR, while the TCRdb copy is restricted to in-frame clones and leaves out a portion. The repertoire has over 95,000 clones, 75% to 90% of them found once; the top ten carry around 5.5%. Specimen: peripheral blood. These receptors were taken from a woman between 55 and 75 years old with COVID-19, enrolled during active disease. Both conserved end residues are part of each CDR3. D genes are given only for firm matches. Expanded clones are given a class, and other clones once, few, many or no size at all.

>NA|TRBV19|TRBJ1-1|NA
TGTGCCAGTAGTGTCGGACAAGGGAACACTGAAGCTTTCTTT
CASSVGQGNTEAFF
>NA|TRBV18|TRBJ1-6|NA
TGTGCCAGCTCACCAGAGGCGAATTCACCCCTCCACTTT
CASSPEANSPLHF
>NA|TRBV11-2|TRBJ2-5|NA
TGTGCCAGCAGCTTAGGCCCTTGGGGGCAAAAAGAGACCCAGTACTTC
CASSLGPWGQKETQYF
>NA|TRBV19|TRBJ1-5|NA
TGTGCCAGTAGTATATCAAGCGCTGGGCCCCAGCATTTT
CASSISSAGPQHF
>NA|TRBV3-1/TRBV3-2|TRBJ2-3|TRBD2
TGTGCCAGCAGCCAAGAAGGGCTAGCGGGGGGCACAGATACGCAGTATTTT
CASSQEGLAGGTDTQYF
>NA|TRBV15|TRBJ1-1|NA
TGTGCCACCAGCAGAGATCAGGTGAACACTGAAGCTTTCTTT
CATSRDQVNTEAFF
>once|TRBV7-3|TRBJ1-5|NA
TGTGCCAGCAGCTTAGGAGGGTATAGCAATCAGCCCCAGCATTTT
CASSLGGYSNQPQHF
>NA|TRBV6-2/TRBV6-3|TRBJ1-4|TRBD1
TGTGCCAGCAGTACGGACAGGGGATATGAAAAACTGTTTTTT
CASSTDRGYEKLFF
>NA|TRBV14|TRBJ1-2|NA
TGTGCCAGCAGTTTACAGGGCGGTGGCTACACCTTC
CASSLQGGGYTF
>NA|TRBV7-8|TRBJ1-5|NA
TGTGCCAGCAGTCCCCAGGGGCAACTTAGCAATCAGCCCCAGCATTTT
CASSPQGQLSNQPQHF
>NA|TRBV2|TRBJ1-1|NA
TGTGCCAGCAGTGAAGACGTCAGCGCCTCACGGAGAGCTTTCTTT
CASSEDVSASRRAFF
>NA|TRBV9|TRBJ1-1|NA
TGTGCCAGCAGCGTAGGGGAGCCCAATGAAGCTTTCTTT
CASSVGEPNEAFF